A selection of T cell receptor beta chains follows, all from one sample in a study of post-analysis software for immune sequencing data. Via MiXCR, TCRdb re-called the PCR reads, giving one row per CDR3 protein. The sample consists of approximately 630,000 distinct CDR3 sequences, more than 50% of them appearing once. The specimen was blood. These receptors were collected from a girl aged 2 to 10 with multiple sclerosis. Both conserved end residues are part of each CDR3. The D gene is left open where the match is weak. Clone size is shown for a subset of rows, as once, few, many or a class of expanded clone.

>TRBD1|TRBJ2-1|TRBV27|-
TGTGCCAGCAGGCCTACAGGGGAAAATGAGCAGTTCTTC
CASRPTGENEQFF
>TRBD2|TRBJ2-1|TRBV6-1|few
TGTGCCAGCAGTCAAGGACTAGCGGGGGGTACTTACAATGAGCAGTTCTTC
CASSQGLAGGTYNEQFF
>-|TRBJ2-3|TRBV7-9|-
TGTGCCAGCAGCTTAGTAGGGGCTACTGATACGCAGTATTTT
CASSLVGATDTQYF
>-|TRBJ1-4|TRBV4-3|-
TGCGCCAGCAGCCAAGTGCAAGGAGGGGAAAAACTGTTTTTT
CASSQVQGGEKLFF
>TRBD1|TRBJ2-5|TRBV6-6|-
TGTGTCAGCGCTAAATACAGGGGTGAGACCCAGTACTTC
CVSAKYRGETQYF
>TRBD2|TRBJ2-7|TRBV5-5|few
TGTGCCAGCAGCTTGGGACTAGCGGGAGAAGATGAGCAGTACTTC
CASSLGLAGEDEQYF
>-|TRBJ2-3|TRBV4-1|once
TGCGCCAGCAGCCAAGAAATACGCGGGATTAGCACAGATACGCAGTATTTT
CASSQEIRGISTDTQYF
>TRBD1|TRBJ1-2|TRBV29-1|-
TGCAGCGTGGCCGGGACCGGGACAGCCTATGGCTACACCTTC
CSVAGTGTAYGYTF
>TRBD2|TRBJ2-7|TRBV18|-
TGTGCCAGCTCACCGACTAGCGGGAGTCCCCTCTCCTACGAGCAGTACTTC
CASSPTSGSPLSYEQYF
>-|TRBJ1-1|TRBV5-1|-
TGCGCCAGCAGTTTGGTTTCGGTGACAGGCTTGAACACTGAAGCTTTCTTT
CASSLVSVTGLNTEAFF
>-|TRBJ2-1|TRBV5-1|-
TGCGCCAGCAGCTTGGGCGGGGGCTCGGGAAATGAGCAGTTCTTC
CASSLGGGSGNEQFF
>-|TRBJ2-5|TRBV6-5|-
TGTGCCAGCAGTTACGGGGGAGTAGCCACGAAGGAGACCCAGTACTTC
CASSYGGVATKETQYF
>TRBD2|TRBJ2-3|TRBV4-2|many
TGTGCCAGCAGCCCGACTAGCGGGGTCGTAGATACGCAGTATTTT
CASSPTSGVVDTQYF
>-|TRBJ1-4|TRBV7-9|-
TGTGCCAGCAGCGCCAGACAGGTCTCCAATGAAAAACTGTTTTTT
CASSARQVSNEKLFF
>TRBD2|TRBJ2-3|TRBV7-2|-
TGTGCCAGCAGCTTAGAGGGGCGGGGGGGCACAGATACGCAATATTTT
CASSLEGRGGTDTQYF
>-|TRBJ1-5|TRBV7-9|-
TGTGCCAGCAGCTTAGATTGGGAGCCCCAGCATTTT
CASSLDWEPQHF
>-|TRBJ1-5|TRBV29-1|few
TGCAGCGTCTCTGAGGGACCCGGGGGCAATCAGCCCCAGCATTTT
CSVSEGPGGNQPQHF
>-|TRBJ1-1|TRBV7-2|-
TGTGCCAGCAGCTTAGGGGCGGGGGAGTTGACTGAAGCTTTCTTT
CASSLGAGELTEAFF
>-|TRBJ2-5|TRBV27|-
TGTGCCAGCAGTTCCCCCTTCAAGACCCAGTACTTC
CASSSPFKTQYF